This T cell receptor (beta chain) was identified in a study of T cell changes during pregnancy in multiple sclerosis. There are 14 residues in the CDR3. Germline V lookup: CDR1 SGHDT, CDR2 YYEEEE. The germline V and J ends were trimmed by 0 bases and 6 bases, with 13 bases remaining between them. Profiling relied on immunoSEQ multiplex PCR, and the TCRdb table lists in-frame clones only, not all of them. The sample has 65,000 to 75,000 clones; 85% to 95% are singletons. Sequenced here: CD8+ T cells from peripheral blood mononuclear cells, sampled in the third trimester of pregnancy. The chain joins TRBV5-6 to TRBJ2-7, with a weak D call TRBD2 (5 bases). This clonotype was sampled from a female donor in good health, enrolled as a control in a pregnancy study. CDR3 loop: CASSLEGATFEQYF. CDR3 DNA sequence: TGTGCCAGCAGCTTGGAGGGAGCTACGTTCGAGCAGTACTTC.